This entry concerns a single T cell receptor (beta chain). Its cognate antigen is unknown. This record comes from a study of naive and memory T cell subsets. The CDR3 is 16 amino acids. Trimming left V 0 bases short and J 5 bases short, with 14 bases between. CDR1 and CDR2 from the germline V gene are MGHRA and YSYEKL. Study-wide results and limits: Possibly reflecting memory cells re-expressing CD45RA, a few larger clonotypes occurred in naive repertoires, especially CD8.

Two oligonucleotides, mixed equimolar, formed the beta constant-region primer covering TRBC1 and TRBC2. Four rounds of PCR amplified the ligated cDNA using nested alpha and beta constant-region primers plus SP2. Each CDR3 protein is one row after TCRdb ran MiXCR on the UMI-ligation and nested PCR reads. Of some 110,000 distinct CDR3 sequences in the sample, approximately 14% were seen once. The chain has TRBV4-1 and TRBJ1-5; the D is unclear. The receptor comes from a human donor in good health. Material for sequencing was naive CD8+ T cells from blood. DNA of the CDR3: TGCGCCAGCAGCCAAGAATTAGCTCTAGGGCATCAGCCCCAGCATTTT. Residues: CASSQELALGHQPQHF.